This T cell receptor beta chain was recovered during a study of T cell changes during pregnancy in multiple sclerosis. This table comes from immunoSEQ multiplex PCR, and its TCRdb copy is limited to in-frame clones, with some not included. In the table there are under 55,000 clones, around nine tenths of which are singletons. The CDR3 is 15 amino acids. Germline V CDR1 and CDR2: SGHRS, YFSETQ. J was trimmed by 5 bases and V by 1 base; bases with no gene match: 1. The origin of this receptor is a female donor with multiple sclerosis, enrolled in a pregnancy study. The specimen was CD4+ T cells from peripheral blood mononuclear cells, collected before pregnancy. The rearrangement joins TRBV5-1 to TRBJ2-2, with 11 bases that match TRBD2. The CDR3 is CASSLTSGSTGELFF. In DNA, the CDR3 is TGCGCCAGCAGCTTGACTAGCGGGAGTACCGGGGAGCTGTTTTTT.